A selection of T cell receptor beta chains follows, all from one sample in a study of T-cell memory formation after mild COVID-19. TCRdb called the 5' RACE reads again in MiXCR, with one record for every CDR3 protein. The data show roughly 350,000 distinct CDR3 sequences, with around 13% seen just once and approximately 21% held by the top ten. The sample taken for sequencing was PBMCs or a T cell subset sorted from them (not recorded which). The receptor set was obtained from a man in his late teens or twenties who had mild COVID-19 (a few samples of this study predate the infection). Cell type and time point are not known. Each CDR3 is given with its conserved first and last residue. The order of the fields is CDR3 DNA, CDR3 protein, J gene, CDR3 length, V gene, D gene, clone size. The D gene is left open where the match is weak. Clone size is not always given. Where it is, it says once, few, many or a class for expanded clones.

TGTGCCAGCATCCCACCTGCGACGGTCGGCTACGAGCAGTACTTC,CASIPPATVGYEQYF,TRBJ2-7,15,TRBV6-4,.,few
TGTGCCAGCAGGAGCGGACAGGGGAGCCTCGGTAGCAATCAGCCCCAGCATTTT,CASRSGQGSLGSNQPQHF,TRBJ1-5,18,TRBV6-1,TRBD1,few
TGCGCCAGCAGCTTGTTTCCAGCGGGGGCCGGGGAGACCCAGTACTTC,CASSLFPAGAGETQYF,TRBJ2-5,16,TRBV5-1,TRBD2,many
TGTGCCATGGGGCAGGGCAATTTCTATGGCTACACCTTC,CAMGQGNFYGYTF,TRBJ1-2,13,TRBV10-3,.,.
TGTGCCAGCAGTCCTATGACAGGGCCCCACTATGGCTACACCTTC,CASSPMTGPHYGYTF,TRBJ1-2,15,TRBV6-5,TRBD1,few
TGCAGCGTTGATTTTTTGGACACCGGGGAGCTGTTTTTT,CSVDFLDTGELFF,TRBJ2-2,13,TRBV29-1,.,.
TGTGCCAGCAGCCAATCGGGAACCTACGAGCAGTACTTC,CASSQSGTYEQYF,TRBJ2-7,13,TRBV3-1,.,.
TGTGCCAGCAGTTACTCCTGGGGGCGGATTACACCCCTCCACTTT,CASSYSWGRITPLHF,TRBJ1-6,15,TRBV6-2/TRBV6-3,.,few
TGTGCCAGCAGGGACCGTCGCGGACAGCCCCAGCATTTT,CASRDRRGQPQHF,TRBJ1-5,13,TRBV6-2/TRBV6-3,.,.
TGTGCCAGCAGTTACTCTTACCAGGGTAGCAATCAGCCCCAGCATTTT,CASSYSYQGSNQPQHF,TRBJ1-5,16,TRBV6-2/TRBV6-3,.,.
TGCAGCGTGGATTGGGCAGATACGCAGTATTTT,CSVDWADTQYF,TRBJ2-3,11,TRBV29-1,.,.
TGTGCCAGCAGCTCCAGGGGGTCAAAGACCCAGTACTTC,CASSSRGSKTQYF,TRBJ2-5,13,TRBV7-2,TRBD1,.
TGTGCCAGCAGCGCAATTCCGCCCAGGGACCACAACTATGGCTACACCTTC,CASSAIPPRDHNYGYTF,TRBJ1-2,17,TRBV5-5,.,once
TGTGCCAGCAGTTTCTGGTCAGGGACAGGAAACACCATATATTTT,CASSFWSGTGNTIYF,TRBJ1-3,15,TRBV12-3/TRBV12-4,.,.
TGCAGCGTGACGCCAGCCACCAGCCCTGAAGCTTTCTTT,CSVTPATSPEAFF,TRBJ1-1,13,TRBV29-1,.,few
TGCAGCCCAATACGGGCGGCTGAAAAACTGTTTTTT,CSPIRAAEKLFF,TRBJ1-4,12,TRBV20-1,.,.
TGCGCCAGCAGCTTGGCCTATACAGGGAGGGACACTGAAGCTTTCTTT,CASSLAYTGRDTEAFF,TRBJ1-1,16,TRBV5-1,.,few
TGCAGCGTTTATCAGGGCCCTGAGCAGTTCTTC,CSVYQGPEQFF,TRBJ2-1,11,TRBV29-1,.,few
TGCGCCAGCAGCTTGGGGCAGGGGTGGCGAGAGCAGTTCTTC,CASSLGQGWREQFF,TRBJ2-1,14,TRBV5-1,.,.
TGTGCCAGCAGCGCCCTCCCAAGCACAGATACGCAGTATTTT,CASSALPSTDTQYF,TRBJ2-3,14,TRBV7-2,.,.
TGTGCCAGCAGTTACTCGTCCTACGAGCAGTACTTC,CASSYSSYEQYF,TRBJ2-7,12,TRBV6-2/TRBV6-3,.,.
TGCGCCAGCAGAAAGGACGTCTCCTACGAGCAGTACTTC,CASRKDVSYEQYF,TRBJ2-7,13,TRBV5-1,.,.
TGTGCCAGCAGCCGTGTCCTAGCGGGGGGATCCGAGCAGTACTTC,CASSRVLAGGSEQYF,TRBJ2-7,15,TRBV7-2,TRBD2,.